This T cell receptor beta chain derives from a study of blood T cell repertoires in COVID-19. The overall study: Samples of COVID-19 (acute and convalescent) were obtained from the United States, Italy and Spain.

This CDR3 is 15 amino acids long. Trimming removed 0 bases from V and 4 bases from J; junction bases left unmatched: 4. Germline CDR1 reads SGHDT; CDR2 reads YYEEEE. Participants, about 18 to 95 years old, spanned fewer than 30 US areas. Before being deemed recovered, Cohort 3 donors had two negative PCRs, clearance, or symptom resolution. Per the authors' pipeline: For nucleated cells, counts were estimated from reference gene primer amplification. Assay: immunoSEQ multiplex PCR; the TCRdb copy retains only in-frame clones and omits some. V and J calls and clone size are as listed in that table; D and trimming were resolved from the DNA. The data hold about 220,000 clones, with 88% observed a single time. This clone was picked up a small number of times.

The gene calls are TRBV5-6 and TRBJ1-5; 7 bases are shared with TRBD1. The receptor comes from a woman aged 25 to 45 who had recovered from COVID-19. The sequenced material came from PBMCs or T cells enriched from blood (not recorded which). The CDR3 spells CASSLARDRNQPQHF. The DNA of the CDR3 is TGTGCCAGCAGCTTGGCCCGGGACAGAAATCAGCCCCAGCATTTT.